A selection of T cell receptor beta chains follows, all from one sample in a study of T cells in Graves' hyperthyroidism and ophthalmopathy. In TCRdb, the multiplex PCR reads were re-called with MiXCR into one record per CDR3 protein. The sample lists about 350,000 distinct CDR3 sequences; less than 20% were seen once. Sequenced input: blood. The origin of the receptors is a woman aged 35 to 49 with Graves' ophthalmopathy. The CDR3 runs from the conserved cysteine through the conserved F or W. A D gene is named only where the DNA matches it firmly. Clone size is given for some rows only: seen once, a few or many times, or a class if the clone is expanded.

v_call	d_call	j_call	clone_size	cdr3_nt	cdr3_aa
TRBV7-2	TRBD2	TRBJ2-5	many	TGTGCCAGCAGCTTCCCTCCGGGGGGACAAGAGACCCAGTACTTC	CASSFPPGGQETQYF
TRBV7-2	.	TRBJ2-2	.	TGTGCCAGCAGCTACCTACGGGGGTACACCGGGGAGCTGTTTTTT	CASSYLRGYTGELFF
TRBV27	.	TRBJ2-7	many	TGTGCCAGCACTAGTAGCGGCAGCTACGAGCAGTACTTC	CASTSSGSYEQYF
TRBV27	.	TRBJ1-5	.	TGTGCCAGAATAGGGAGGGATCAGCCCCAGCATTTT	CARIGRDQPQHF
TRBV27	TRBD2	TRBJ2-7	many	TGTGCCAGCAGTTCCCCCTTTTCAAGCGGGAGTGACGAGCAGTACTTC	CASSSPFSSGSDEQYF
TRBV6-2/TRBV6-3	.	TRBJ1-1	.	TGTGCCAGCAGTTACCCCCGGACAGTGAACACTGAAGCTTTCTTT	CASSYPRTVNTEAFF
TRBV12-3/TRBV12-4	.	TRBJ1-1	many	TGTGCCAGCAGCACCTACAAGAACACTGAAGCTTTCTTT	CASSTYKNTEAFF
TRBV27	.	TRBJ1-2	many	TGTGCCAGCAGTTTGGGGATTTCTTATGGCTACACCTTC	CASSLGISYGYTF
TRBV10-3	TRBD1	TRBJ2-5	many	TGTGCCATCAGTACCGGGACAGGGGGCCGGGAGACCCAGTACTTC	CAISTGTGGRETQYF
TRBV29-1	TRBD1	TRBJ1-5	many	TGCAGCGTCCTGACAGGGTTCGGCAATCAGCCCCAGCATTTT	CSVLTGFGNQPQHF
TRBV4-3	.	TRBJ2-2	.	TGCGCCAGCAGCCAAGCCACAGGCCCCGGGGAGCTGTTTTTT	CASSQATGPGELFF
TRBV12-3/TRBV12-4	TRBD1	TRBJ1-5	many	TGTGCCAGCAGGCCTACAGGGGATCAGCCCCAGCATTTT	CASRPTGDQPQHF
TRBV19	.	TRBJ2-2	many	TGTGCCAGTAGACAAGGTGGGGGACAATCCACCGGGGAGCTGTTTTTT	CASRQGGGQSTGELFF
TRBV28	.	TRBJ1-2	many	TGTGCCAGCAGTTCGGGGATCTATGGCTACACCTTC	CASSSGIYGYTF
TRBV7-9	.	TRBJ2-7	many	TGTGCCAGCAGCCGCGCGGTAGCAGGCGAGCAGTACTTC	CASSRAVAGEQYF
TRBV7-2	.	TRBJ2-3	.	TGTGCCAGCAGACGGACTGCTTCGGGCGATACGCAGTATTTT	CASRRTASGDTQYF
TRBV9	.	TRBJ1-2	many	TGTGCCAGCAGCACTCAGTTCGGGACCCAAGGCAACTATGGCTACACCTTC	CASSTQFGTQGNYGYTF
TRBV11-2	.	TRBJ1-4	.	TGTGCCAGCAGCCCCCGAGTTGTGGGGCGCGGTGAAAAACTGTTTTTT	CASSPRVVGRGEKLFF
TRBV2	TRBD1	TRBJ2-2	few	TGTGCCAGCATAGAGAGGACAGGGGTCCCCGGGGAGCTGTTTTTT	CASIERTGVPGELFF
TRBV11-2	.	TRBJ2-7	many	TGTGCCGGCAGCTACGGGACACCCAGCTCCTACGAGCAGTACTTC	CAGSYGTPSSYEQYF
TRBV6-1	.	TRBJ2-2	many	TGTGCCAGCAGAGAAGCGGACGCGAACACCGGGGAGCTGTTTTTT	CASREADANTGELFF
TRBV5-1	.	TRBJ1-5	few	TGCGCCAGCAGCTTCACAGGGAAAGGTCAGCCCCAGCATTTT	CASSFTGKGQPQHF
TRBV29-1	.	TRBJ2-1	many	TGCAGCGTTGACCCCACGGGACTCTACAATGAGCAGTTCTTC	CSVDPTGLYNEQFF
TRBV12-5	.	TRBJ1-2	many	TGTGCTAGTGGTCCCCACGCTGCGTGGGCCGACTATGGCTACACCTTC	CASGPHAAWADYGYTF
TRBV6-2/TRBV6-3	.	TRBJ1-6	once	TGTGCCAGCAGTTACTCACAAGGGATCGCCGACTCACCCCTCCACTTT	CASSYSQGIADSPLHF
TRBV20-1	.	TRBJ1-5	many	TGCAGTGCTAGGGGTGGTGGACAGAAAAATCAGCCCCAGCATTTT	CSARGGGQKNQPQHF
TRBV11-2	TRBD2	TRBJ2-2	many	TGTGCCAGCAGCTCGCGTACTAGCGGGATGGGGACCGGGGAGCTGTTTTTT	CASSSRTSGMGTGELFF
TRBV28	TRBD1	TRBJ2-7	many	TGTGCCAGCAGTTTATGGGTCTCTCGGACAGGGGGCTACGAGCAGTACTTC	CASSLWVSRTGGYEQYF
TRBV7-2	TRBD2	TRBJ2-7	many	TGTGCCAGCAGCTTAACAGCGGGAGGGCCCTACGAGCAGTACTTC	CASSLTAGGPYEQYF
TRBV20-1	.	TRBJ2-7	many	TGCAGTGCTAGAGATTTGAGCGGGTGGTCCTACGAGCAGTACTTC	CSARDLSGWSYEQYF
TRBV6-2/TRBV6-3	.	TRBJ1-2	once	TGTGCCAGCAGACCCGCGGGATCCAACTTTGGCTACACCTTC	CASRPAGSNFGYTF
TRBV28	.	TRBJ2-2	many	TGTGCCAGCAGTTTCCCCACGGCACAGTCGAACACCGGGGAGCTGTTTTTT	CASSFPTAQSNTGELFF
TRBV29-1	.	TRBJ2-7	.	TGCAGCGTTGAAGGGGGGGACCGTCAGTACTTC	CSVEGGDRQYF
TRBV11-2	.	TRBJ2-7	many	TGTGCCAGCAGCTTAGAGGGGGGTATCTCTTACGAGCAGTGCTTC	CASSLEGGISYEQCF
TRBV28	TRBD2	TRBJ2-7	many	TGTGCCAGCAGTTCCGGGACTATGCCCTACGAGCAGTACTTC	CASSSGTMPYEQYF
TRBV9	.	TRBJ1-3	many	TGTGCCAGCAGCGCCTACACTCTTAACACCATATATTTT	CASSAYTLNTIYF
TRBV7-8	TRBD1	TRBJ1-1	many	TGTGCCAGCAGCTTAAGTGACAGGGTGATCACTGAAGCTTTCTTT	CASSLSDRVITEAFF
TRBV6-1	.	TRBJ2-2	.	TGTGCCAGCGGTGAAGTTGGGACCGGGGAGCTGTTTTTT	CASGEVGTGELFF
TRBV6-1	TRBD1	TRBJ1-2	many	TGTGCCAGCAGTGAAGCGCTGGGACAGACTTCCTATGGCTACACCTTC	CASSEALGQTSYGYTF
TRBV7-8	.	TRBJ2-7	many	TGTGCCAGCAGCTTGACCAGGACAGCCCACGAGCAGTACTTC	CASSLTRTAHEQYF
TRBV5-1	.	TRBJ1-1	many	TGCGCCAGCAGCCCGGATGCCAGACCGAACACTGAAGCTTTCTTT	CASSPDARPNTEAFF
TRBV6-1	TRBD2	TRBJ2-7	.	TGTGCCAGCAGGGGAGCGGGAGCGCCTTCCTACGAGCAGTACTTC	CASRGAGAPSYEQYF
TRBV10-1	TRBD2	TRBJ2-7	many	TGCGCCAGCAGTGATAGGTCTCAACCAGCGGGGTACGAGCAGTACTTC	CASSDRSQPAGYEQYF
TRBV7-2	.	TRBJ1-6	many	TGTGCCAGCAGCTTATTAGCGCCAGTTAATTCACCCCTCCACTTT	CASSLLAPVNSPLHF
TRBV3-1	.	TRBJ2-5	many	TGTGCCAGCAGCCAAGGAGTTGTATGGGGTGAGGAGACCCAGTACTTC	CASSQGVVWGEETQYF
TRBV11-2	.	TRBJ1-2	many	TGTGCCAGCAGCTCTTACCAGAGCACGGGAAACTATGGCTACACCTTC	CASSSYQSTGNYGYTF
TRBV7-8	.	TRBJ1-2	many	TGTGCCAGCAGCTTAGGTTGGGTAGGCGATGGCTACACCTTC	CASSLGWVGDGYTF
TRBV28	.	TRBJ2-5	medium-sized	TGTGCCAGCAGCCCCGGACTGGAGGAAGAGACCCAGTACTTC	CASSPGLEEETQYF
TRBV7-2	TRBD2	TRBJ2-5	many	TGTGCCAGCAGCTTAGGCGGGAGGGCCCCCACGGAGACCCAGTACTTC	CASSLGGRAPTETQYF
TRBV6-1	TRBD1	TRBJ1-2	.	TGTGCCAGCAGCGCTGGACAGGGGATGAACTATGGCTACACCTTC	CASSAGQGMNYGYTF
TRBV7-7	TRBD2	TRBJ2-5	many	TGTGCTAGCAGCTTAGGGGGGACTAGCGGGATGGAAGAGACCCAGTACTTC	CASSLGGTSGMEETQYF
TRBV12-3/TRBV12-4	.	TRBJ1-5	many	TGTGCCAGCAGTTTTGGGGGTCTTCAGCCCCAGCATTTT	CASSFGGLQPQHF
TRBV2	TRBD1	TRBJ2-2	.	TGTGCCAGCAGAACCGGGGCAGGGGGCACCGGGGAGCTGTTTTTT	CASRTGAGGTGELFF
TRBV7-9	.	TRBJ2-5	.	TGTGCCAGCAGCTTAGCGGGTATGAAAGAGACCCAGTACTTC	CASSLAGMKETQYF
TRBV9	.	TRBJ2-5	many	TGTGCCAGCAGCGTATCCGGGAATTTCGGCCAAGAGACCCAGTACTTC	CASSVSGNFGQETQYF
TRBV19	.	TRBJ1-5	many	TGTGCCAGTAGTTTACCCCGGGGGACCCAGCATTTT	CASSLPRGTQHF
TRBV11-2	.	TRBJ2-2	many	TGTGCCAGCAGCTTAGTTGCCGCCAACACCGGGGAGCTGTTTTTT	CASSLVAANTGELFF